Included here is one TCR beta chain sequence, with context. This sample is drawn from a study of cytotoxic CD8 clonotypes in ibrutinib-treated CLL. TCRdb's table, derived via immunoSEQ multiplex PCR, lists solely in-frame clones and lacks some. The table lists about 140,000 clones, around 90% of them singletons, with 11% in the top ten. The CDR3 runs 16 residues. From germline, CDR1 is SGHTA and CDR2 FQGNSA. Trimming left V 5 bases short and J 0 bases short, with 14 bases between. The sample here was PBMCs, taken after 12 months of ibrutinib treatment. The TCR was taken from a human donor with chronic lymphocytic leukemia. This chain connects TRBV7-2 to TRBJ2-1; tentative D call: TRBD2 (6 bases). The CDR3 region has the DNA TGTGCCAGCAGCCCGACGGGTAGCGGCTCCTACAATGAGCAGTTCTTC. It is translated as CASSPTGSGSYNEQFF.